This section outlines one T cell receptor beta chain sequence together with its context. Generated by immunoSEQ multiplex PCR, the TCRdb table keeps only in-frame clones and is missing some. The sample holds about a million clones; 77% are singletons and the top ten take approximately 0.9%. Germline values: CDR1 SGHTA, CDR2 FQGNSA. CDR3 length: 17 amino acids. The J segment lost 0 bases and the V segment lost 1 base, leaving 2 bases of the junction unmatched. This sample is drawn from a study of shared clonotypes between healthy human individuals. Naive CD45RA+ and memory CD45RA-negative subsets were split from CD4+ cells.

Sequencing was done on a sample of memory CD4+ T cells from PBMCs. Subset noted: CD45RA-negative fraction. The origin of this receptor is a man between 18 and 29 years old in good health. Some clones in this sample may be carry-over from other donors' samples. The chain joins TRBV7-2 to TRBJ2-4; 11 positions agree with TRBD2. The CDR3 bases are TGTGCCAGCAGCTTAGGGGGACTAGCGGTAGCCAAAAACATTCAGTACTTC. Translating it yields CASSLGGLAVAKNIQYF.